The 15 T cell receptor beta chains listed next were all sequenced from one sample in a study of T cell responses to AZD1222 COVID-19 vaccine. The protocol was immunoSEQ multiplex PCR, while the TCRdb copy is restricted to in-frame clones and leaves out a portion. This sample has around 190,000 clones, with 90% to 95% found just once. The sample consisted of peripheral blood, taken 28 days after the second AZD1222 dose. These receptor sequences come from an adult who received the AZD1222 COVID-19 vaccine.

This chain uses TRBV5-1 with TRBJ2-3, with 11 bases lining up with TRBD1. The germline CDR1 and CDR2 sequences are SGHRS and YFSETQ. The CDR3 is made up of 15 amino acids. With V trimmed by 6 bases and J by 3 bases, 6 bases remained unmatched. The CDR3 bases are TGCGCCAGCATCGCGGGACAGGGGGGGACAGATACGCAGTATTTT. It translates to CASIAGQGGTDTQYF.

V and J are TRBV3-1 (or the pseudogene TRBV3-2) and TRBJ2-5; D may be TRBD1 or TRBD2 (5 bases each). The length of the CDR3 is 20 residues. V was trimmed by 1 base and J by 1 base, leaving 25 bases between them. Germline V CDR1 and CDR2: LGHDT, YNNKEL (reference sequence). The CDR3 nucleotides read TGTGCCAGCAGCCAAGGAGCGCCTTTGAGGGGCGGGTTAAGCCAAGAGACCCAGTACTTC. Translating gives CASSQGAPLRGGLSQETQYF.

This clone has just one count. The chain employs TRBV2 and TRBJ2-7; D might be TRBD1 (5 bases). Trimming cost V 6 bases and J 3 bases, with 12 bases left between them. Germline CDR1 reads SNHLY; CDR2 reads FYNNEI. The CDR3 is 13 amino acids. CDR3 nucleotides: TGTGCCAGCAGCGCGACAGCTTACTACGAGCAGTACTTC. Translating it yields CASSATAYYEQYF.

The rearrangement links TRBV11-3 to TRBJ2-4; 8 bases match TRBD1. Germline V gene data show CDR1 as SGHNT and CDR2 as YENEEA. The CDR3 covers 14 residues. The trim removed 1 base at V and 9 bases at J, leaving 5 bases unmatched. The CDR3 bases are TGTGCCAGCAGCTTAGGGACAGGGTATAGCATTCAGTACTTC. Translating it yields CASSLGTGYSIQYF. Full variable domain (remainder filled in from reference TRBV11-3 and TRBJ2-4): EAGVVQSPRYKIIEKKQPVAFWCNPISGHNTLYWYLQNLGQGPELLIRYENEEAVDDSQLPKDRFSAERLKGVDSTLKIQPAELGDSAVYLCASSLGTGYSIQYFGAGTRLSVL.

This clone came up once. The rearrangement joins TRBV5-1 to TRBJ2-5; D gene uncertain. With 3 bases removed from V and 5 bases from J, the gap between germline ends came to 17 bases. The CDR3 is 15 amino acids. CDR1 and CDR2 from the germline V gene are SGHRS and YFSETQ. This CDR3 reads CASSSTVVGGETQYF. The CDR3, as DNA: TGCGCCAGCAGCTCCACTGTGGTGGGTGGGGAGACCCAGTACTTC.

V gene TRBV30 combines with J gene TRBJ1-4; D may be TRBD1 (5 bases). This CDR3 contains 14 residues. The V and J ends lost 0 bases and 5 bases respectively, with 10 bases between them. CDR1 and CDR2 (germline): GTSNPN, SVGIG (reference sequence). Here the CDR3 DNA reads TGTGCCTGGAGTGTCGGGCAGGGCAATGAAAAACTGTTTTTT. Translation: CAWSVGQGNEKLFF.

This rearrangement joins TRBV11-3 to TRBJ1-1; maybe TRBD1 (5 bases). The CDR3 covers 12 residues. V lost 3 bases to trimming and J lost 11 bases, with 13 bases between them. Germline V gives CDR1 SGHNT, CDR2 YENEEA. This CDR3 is CASSFGGYGAFF. The CDR3 DNA is TGTGCCAGCAGCTTTGGGGGATATGGGGCTTTCTTT.

In its sample, this clone was seen once. V gene TRBV10-1 combines with J gene TRBJ1-1; TRBD1 is a possible D gene (5 bases). Trimming left V 3 bases short and J 4 bases short, with 18 bases between. Germline CDR1 is WNHNN and CDR2 is SYGVQD (reference sequence). The CDR3 loop spans 16 amino acids. The CDR3 reads CASSDPTLSQGTEAFF. In nucleotides, the CDR3 is TGCGCCAGCAGTGACCCGACATTGTCTCAGGGCACTGAAGCTTTCTTT.

This chain links TRBV5-4 with TRBJ1-2, with 8 bases aligning to TRBD1. The length of the CDR3 is 13 residues. V dropped 4 bases and J dropped 3; count of bases not matched to a gene: 2. CDR1 SGHNT and CDR2 YYREEE come from the germline V gene (reference sequence). The CDR3 spells CASSPGQDYGYTF. The CDR3 DNA follows: TGTGCCAGCAGCCCGGGACAGGACTATGGCTACACCTTC.

This rearrangement joins TRBV6-5 to TRBJ2-7, with D hard to call. CDR3 length: 13 amino acids. Germline assignment: CDR1 MNHEY and CDR2 SVGAGI. V gave up 8 bases and J gave up 6 bases, with 17 bases separating them. CDR3 loop: CASGRQQPLEQYF. The CDR3 coding sequence is TGTGCCAGCGGCCGGCAGCAACCCCTCGAGCAGTACTTC.

The CDR3 loop is CSVEDRGSVGGYTF. The CDR3 nucleotides are TGCAGCGTTGAAGATCGCGGCTCCGTGGGGGGCTACACCTTC. The chain is built from TRBV29-1 and TRBJ1-2; D gene uncertain. CDR3 size: 14 residues. Trimming took off 0 bases at V and 8 bases at J, with 16 bases between the two ends. Germline loops: CDR1 SQVTM, CDR2 ANQGSEA.

The V call is TRBV5-1, the J call TRBJ2-2; 8 bases agree with TRBD1. CDR3 size: 16 residues. J was trimmed by 4 bases and V by 4 bases; bases with no gene match: 9. Germline lookup yields CDR1 SGHRS and CDR2 YFSETQ. The CDR3 reads CASSPFRQGSTGELFF. The CDR3 nucleotides are TGCGCCAGCAGCCCATTCCGACAGGGGAGCACCGGGGAGCTGTTTTTT.

This clone appeared a single time. This chain uses TRBV24-1 with TRBJ1-4, with D maybe TRBD1 (5 bases). Germline V gene sequence: CDR1 KGHDR, CDR2 SFDVKD. CDR3 size: 12 residues. Trimming left V 4 bases short and J 10 bases short, with 9 bases between. The CDR3 DNA follows: TGTGCCACCAGTGACAGTAGGGGAAAACTGTTTTTT. Its translation is CATSDSRGKLFF.

The rearrangement uses TRBV6-1 and TRBJ2-7, with D unclear. The CDR3 is made up of 14 amino acids. CDR1 is MNHNS and CDR2 is SASEGT in the germline V gene. Trimming took 2 bases from V and 0 from J, leaving 8 bases between them. The CDR3 is CASSEQANSYEQYF. The CDR3 DNA is TGTGCCAGCAGTGAACAGGCCAACTCCTACGAGCAGTACTTC.

This chain connects TRBV30 to TRBJ1-2; no firm D call. The CDR3 runs 14 residues. Germline lookup yields CDR1 GTSNPN and CDR2 SVGIG (reference sequence). The germline V and J ends were trimmed by 0 bases and 4 bases, with 12 bases remaining between them. The CDR3: CAWSVLEGTYGYTF. DNA of the CDR3: TGTGCCTGGAGTGTACTGGAGGGAACCTATGGCTACACCTTC.